Below, 18 T cell receptor beta chains from the same sample are listed, as sequenced in a study of shared clonotypes between healthy human individuals. The assay was immunoSEQ multiplex PCR, and TCRdb's table has in-frame clones only and misses some. This table holds about 1 million clones, 78% found once. Sequencing was performed on memory CD4+ T cells from PBMCs. Subset here: CD45RA-negative fraction. The source is a man between 18 and 29 years old in good health. Some clones in this sample may be carry-over from other donors' samples.

The chain employs TRBV6-1 and TRBJ2-1, with 7 positions matching TRBD2. This CDR3 is built from 16 residues. V was pared by 4 bases and J by 2 bases, with 8 bases of the junction left unmatched. Germline lookup yields CDR1 MNHNS and CDR2 SASEGT. This CDR3 is CASSASLADPYNEQFF. CDR3 bases: TGTGCCAGCAGTGCCTCTCTAGCGGACCCCTACAATGAGCAGTTCTTC.

Of note for this clone: At the DNA level, this CDR3 is encoded by other sequences in the same sample as well. The chain carries TRBV5-1 and TRBJ1-5, with D perhaps TRBD1 (6 bases). The V gene lost 5 bases and the J gene lost 4 bases, with 16 bases spanning the gap. The CDR3 runs to 15 residues. Germline-derived CDR1 and CDR2 are SGHRS and YFSETQ. This CDR3 reads CASSLEGGSNQPQHF. The CDR3 bases are TGCGCCAGCAGTCTGGAGGGGGGTTCAAATCAGCCCCAGCATTTT. The full variable domain, in which reference TRBV5-1 and TRBJ1-5 provide the parts outside the CDR3, is KAGVTQTPRYLIKTRGQQVTLSCSPISGHRSVSWYQQTPGQGLQFLFEYFSETQRNKGNFPGRFSGRQFSNSRSEMNVSTLELGDSALYLCASSLEGGSNQPQHFGDGTRLSIL.

V usage is TRBV7-2 and J usage is TRBJ1-5, with D tentatively TRBD1 (6 bases). The CDR3 loop spans 15 amino acids. The V and J ends lost 5 bases and 4 bases respectively, with 15 bases between them. Germline-derived CDR1 and CDR2 are SGHTA and FQGNSA. The CDR3 region is CASSKQGAVNQPQHF. The CDR3 bases are TGTGCCAGCAGCAAACAGGGTGCCGTTAATCAGCCCCAGCATTTT.

This chain connects TRBV11-3 to TRBJ2-1; 11 positions agree with TRBD2. V dropped 1 base and J dropped 8; count of bases not matched to a gene: 7. The germline V gene has CDR1 SGHNT and CDR2 YENEEA. The CDR3 sequence is 16 residues long. The CDR3 is CASSLGYRGLADEQFF. The CDR3 region has the DNA TGTGCCAGCAGCTTAGGCTATCGGGGACTAGCGGATGAGCAGTTCTTC.

This clone was counted once. The V call is TRBV10-2, the J call TRBJ2-2; the D gene is possibly TRBD2 (6 bases). The CDR3 is 16 amino acids. V was clipped by 5 bases and J by 7 bases, with 20 bases between them. Per the germline V gene, CDR1 is WSHSY and CDR2 is SAAADI. The DNA of the CDR3 is TGCGCCAGCAGTTTCCCGGGGGACCTTGACAGCGGGGAGCTGTTTTTT. Its translation is CASSFPGDLDSGELFF.

The chain carries TRBV6-6 and TRBJ2-1, with D perhaps assigned TRBD1 or TRBD2 (6 bases each). Trimming pared 6 bases from V and 8 bases from J, leaving 14 bases between. Germline lookup yields CDR1 MNHNY and CDR2 SVGAGI (reference sequence). The CDR3 sequence is 13 residues long. DNA for the CDR3: TGTGCCAGCAGCCCTGTGGGGGGCGATGAGCAGTTCTTC. Amino acid sequence: CASSPVGGDEQFF.

In this sample, this clone turned up many times. This rearrangement joins TRBV6-1 to TRBJ1-3, with D possibly TRBD1 on 5 matching bases. V lost 6 bases and J 4 bases, leaving 10 bases between the germline ends. The CDR3 totals 13 residues. Per germline, CDR1 MNHNS and CDR2 SASEGT. The CDR3 DNA is TGTGCCAGCAGGGGGCTTTCGGGAAACACCATATATTTT. It yields the protein CASRGLSGNTIYF.

This chain joins TRBV30 and TRBJ1-1; D not resolved. Germline loops: CDR1 GTSNPN, CDR2 SVGIG (reference sequence). The CDR3 has 15 residues. The germline V and J ends were trimmed by 2 bases and 1 base, with 14 bases remaining between them. CDR3 in amino acids: CAWSLDGIGNTEAFF. The CDR3 DNA reads as TGTGCCTGGAGTCTTGACGGCATCGGGAACACTGAAGCTTTCTTT.

The J gene is TRBJ2-7, the V gene TRBV19, with 12 bases matching TRBD1. The CDR3 covers 15 residues. Trimming took 2 bases from V and 9 from J; bases not matched to a gene: 8. Germline loops: CDR1 LNHDA, CDR2 SQIVND (reference sequence). Here the CDR3 reads CASSIPGQGARRQYF. The CDR3 nucleotides are TGTGCCAGTAGTATACCGGGACAGGGGGCCCGTCGGCAGTACTTC.

V gene TRBV28 combines with J gene TRBJ2-1, with D possibly matching TRBD1 (5 bases). Germline V CDR1 and CDR2: MDHEN, SYDVKM. Trimming removed 7 bases at V and 5 bases at J, with 21 bases between. The CDR3 has 16 amino acids. In DNA form, the CDR3 reads TGTGCCAGCACACACAGGACCATTTCATCTAACAATGAGCAGTTCTTC. Translation: CASTHRTISSNNEQFF.

The J gene is TRBJ2-5, the V gene TRBV6-7, with 8 bases that match TRBD2. TRBV6-7 is given ORF status, its function remaining uncertain. The V segment lost 0 bases and the J segment 0 bases; nucleotides outside the gene matches: 9. The CDR3 loop spans 18 amino acids. The CDR3 region has the DNA TGTGCCAGCAGTTACTCGGCTATTAGCGGGACAAACCAAGAGACCCAGTACTTC. Translating gives CASSYSAISGTNQETQYF.

This clone was counted once. V is TRBV5-8 and J is TRBJ2-5; TRBD1 agrees at 8 bases. The DNA end favors TRBJ2-7, so the J call may be wrong. The CDR3 sequence is 15 residues long. CDR1 and CDR2 (germline): SGHTS, YDEGEE. The CDR3 reads CASSPRTGTYYEQYF. CDR3 in DNA: TGTGCCAGCAGCCCGCGGACAGGGACTTACTACGAGCAGTACTTC.

The CDR3 coding sequence is TGCGCCAGCAGCTTTCCCCAGCAACCGGGACTAGCCTACAATGAGCAGTTCTTC. Translation: CASSFPQQPGLAYNEQFF. J is TRBJ2-1 and V is TRBV5-1; the match to TRBD2 covers 8 bases. The J segment lost 2 bases and the V segment lost 2 bases, leaving 12 bases of the junction unmatched. CDR3 length equals 18 residues. Germline V gene lookup returns CDR1 SGHRS and CDR2 YFSETQ.

This clone was detected only a few times. The genes are TRBV28 and TRBJ2-2, with 7 bases lining up with TRBD2. Trimming removed 4 bases from V and 5 bases from J; junction bases left unmatched: 7. The V gene's germline CDR1 is MDHEN and CDR2 SYDVKM. The CDR3 totals 15 residues. The CDR3 DNA sequence: TGTGCCAGCAGTTCACTAGCGAGTGGAACCGGGGAGCTGTTTTTT. Protein product: CASSSLASGTGELFF.

V is TRBV18 and J is TRBJ1-1, with a weak D call TRBD1 (6 bases). Between the trimmed V and J ends, which lost 2 bases and 1 base, there was a span of 11 bases. The length of the CDR3 is 15 residues. Germline lookup yields CDR1 KGHSH and CDR2 LQKENI. The CDR3 loop is CASSPRQVENTEAFF. DNA for the CDR3: TGTGCCAGCTCACCAAGACAGGTTGAGAACACTGAAGCTTTCTTT.

The CDR3 is CASSVGDFQYF. For the CDR3, the DNA is TGTGCCAGCAGCGTAGGGGACTTCCAGTATTTT. V gene TRBV9 combines with J gene TRBJ2-3, with D tentatively TRBD2 (6 bases). Germline V gene data show CDR1 as SGDLS and CDR2 as YYNGEE. This CDR3 spans 11 amino acids. V was shortened by 0 bases and J by 12 bases, with 8 bases between the two germline ends.

The rearrangement uses TRBV11-2 and TRBJ2-3; the D call may be TRBD1 or TRBD2 (5 bases each). Deletions cut 8 bases from V and 2 bases from J, with 17 bases between. The CDR3 has 15 residues. Per the germline V gene, CDR1 is SGHAT and CDR2 is FQNNGV. CDR3 nucleotide sequence: TGTGCCAGCCTTAAGGGGAGAGGGCCCACAGATACGCAGTATTTT. Translation gives CASLKGRGPTDTQYF.

This clone appeared a few times. The J gene is TRBJ2-5, the V gene TRBV27; TRBD1 is a possible D gene (6 bases). V shed 9 bases and J shed 7 bases, with 15 bases lying between them. The germline gives CDR1 MNHEY, CDR2 SMNVEV (reference sequence). The CDR3 extends over 12 amino acids. The CDR3: CASSTGLGTQYF. CDR3 in DNA: TGTGCCAGTTCCACAGGGTTGGGGACCCAGTACTTC.